This T cell receptor beta chain was identified in a study of blood T cells in healthy people across ages. Whole-study context: Per two T cells, template switching captured roughly one barcoded beta molecule.

A remark on this clonotype: As yet, its antigen is unknown.

V was trimmed by 6 bases and J by 3 bases, leaving 10 bases between them. Germline V CDR1 and CDR2: SGHRS, YFSETQ. The CDR3 has 12 residues. Regarding the study as a whole: Per million T cells, TCR beta diversity dropped roughly linearly as age increased.

For the second PCR, which ran for 7 to 11 cycles, a sample-barcoded 5' primer and a J-beta primer mix were used. Each sample yielded at least 3 million CDR3-containing paired-end reads. MiXCR, applied by TCRdb to the 5' RACE reads, yields one record per CDR3 protein. Counted here are some 860,000 distinct CDR3 sequences, roughly three fifths occurring once; the ten biggest clones make up 20% to 30%. The donors, aged roughly 6 to 95, were healthy Caucasians from Russia. Sample: blood. V and J are TRBV5-1 and TRBJ2-7; D is undetermined. The clonotype originates from a man in his forties in good health. The CDR3: CASKNGDYEQYF. Here the CDR3 DNA reads TGCGCCAGCAAAAACGGAGACTACGAGCAGTACTTC.